Below are 28 T cell receptor beta chains sequenced from a single sample in a study of identical twins. MiXCR was run by TCRdb on the 5' RACE reads, yielding one entry per CDR3 protein. The sample lists 450,000 or so distinct CDR3 sequences; approximately 15% were seen once. These data were also filed under a second study, of yellow fever vaccine responses in identical twins.

The sequencing sample was made of CD4+ T cells sorted from blood. The receptors were sampled from a woman younger than 30 in good health.

Comment on this clonotype: Germline and junction disagree at one end, which may indicate a read error. The rearrangement links TRBV6-2 or TRBV6-3 to TRBJ2-2, with 13 bases lining up with TRBD2. CDR1 and CDR2 (germline): MNHEY, SVGEGT. CDR3 size: 17 residues. This chain's CDR3 is CASSDTSGRAYTGEPFF. Written as DNA, the CDR3 is TGTGCCAGCAGTGACACTAGCGGGAGGGCATACACCGGGGAGCCGTTTTTT.

This clonotype was counted between two and nine times. J is TRBJ2-2 and V is TRBV5-6; tentative D call: TRBD2 (6 bases). The V end lost 4 bases, the J end lost 1 base, and 11 bases lay between the germline ends. The CDR3 consists of 15 residues. Germline CDR1 reads SGHDT; CDR2 reads YYEEEE. Here the CDR3 DNA reads TGTGCCAGCAGCCAGGGACTTTTGAACACCGGGGAGCTGTTTTTT. Its protein is CASSQGLLNTGELFF.

This clonotype was counted only a few times. The gene calls are TRBV15 and TRBJ2-5; perhaps TRBD2 as D (5 bases). The CDR3 is 15 residues long. Germline lookup yields CDR1 LNHNV and CDR2 YYDKDF (reference sequence). V was clipped by 3 bases and J by 5 bases, with 16 bases between them. In DNA form, the CDR3 reads TGTGCCACCAGCAGGAGGGAGAGAGTGTGGGAGACCCAGTACTTC. This gives the protein CATSRRERVWETQYF.

The rearrangement links TRBV30 to TRBJ2-3; D is unresolved. Germline lookup yields CDR1 GTSNPN and CDR2 SVGIG (reference sequence). The CDR3 is made up of 12 amino acids. Trimming stripped 5 bases from V and 4 bases from J, with 10 bases between. This chain's CDR3 is CAWSTGSDTQYF. The CDR3 DNA sequence: TGTGCCTGGTCCACGGGTTCAGATACGCAGTATTTT.

This clonotype was found a few times. The chain joins TRBV20-1 to TRBJ2-3, with D possibly called TRBD1 or TRBD2 (5 bases each). V was cut by 5 bases and J by 1 base, with 16 bases left in between. The germline gives CDR1 DFQATT, CDR2 SNEGSKA (reference sequence). The CDR3 contains 15 residues. The CDR3 DNA is TGCAGTGCTCCCAAGAGCCGGGACGGCACAGATACGCAGTATTTT. It encodes CSAPKSRDGTDTQYF.

The V gene is TRBV28, the J gene TRBJ1-1; perhaps TRBD1 as D (6 bases). CDR3 length: 14 amino acids. V was pared by 6 bases and J by 5 bases, with 16 bases between. The germline gives CDR1 MDHEN, CDR2 SYDVKM. CDR3 loop: CASSFPGARTEAFF. DNA of the CDR3: TGTGCCAGCAGCTTTCCGGGGGCGAGGACTGAAGCTTTCTTT.

This chain links TRBV11-2 with TRBJ2-2, with TRBD2 as a possible D gene (5 bases). The CDR3 is 15 residues long. Germline values: CDR1 SGHAT, CDR2 FQNNGV. The ends were cut back, 5 bases at V and 3 bases at J, with 13 bases in the middle. The CDR3, as DNA: TGTGCCAGCAGCATACTAGAAGTTTACACCGGGGAGCTGTTTTTT. Protein: CASSILEVYTGELFF.

This clonotype has only a few counts. The V and J genes are TRBV12-3 or TRBV12-4 and TRBJ1-6, with D unclear. This CDR3 is built from 14 residues. Deletions cut 2 bases from V and 6 bases from J, with 8 bases between. CDR3 bases: TGTGCCAGCAGTTTAAGCAGTACTAATTCACCCCTCCACTTT. As protein: CASSLSSTNSPLHF.

The chain couples TRBV20-1 to TRBJ1-4, with 7 positions matching TRBD1. The CDR3 sequence is 11 residues long. V shed 5 bases, J shed 11 bases, and the junction held 5 bases outside the gene matches. From germline, CDR1 is DFQATT and CDR2 SNEGSKA (reference sequence). The CDR3 DNA follows: TGCAGTGCTGGGACAGCGCCGAAACTGTTTTTT. It translates to CSAGTAPKLFF.

In its sample, this clonotype was seen a few times. V and J are TRBV5-1 and TRBJ2-1; weak D call: TRBD1 (6 bases). The germline V gene has CDR1 SGHRS and CDR2 YFSETQ. There are 14 residues in the CDR3. Trimming left V 2 bases short and J 4 bases short, with 10 bases between. The CDR3 loop reads CASSLPGHYNEQFF. The CDR3 nucleotides read TGCGCCAGCAGCTTACCGGGACATTACAATGAGCAGTTCTTC.

This clonotype showed up many times. V and J are TRBV25-1 and TRBJ2-5; the D gene is possibly TRBD1 (5 bases). Per the germline V gene, CDR1 is MGHDK and CDR2 is SYGVNS. The ends were cut back, 4 bases at V and 4 bases at J, with 10 bases in the middle. The CDR3 has 13 residues. The CDR3 nucleotides read TGTGCCAGCAGTGTTCAGGGCGGAGAGACCCAGTACTTC. It is translated as CASSVQGGETQYF.

This clonotype was seen ten or more times. The chain couples TRBV6-1 to TRBJ1-1; D remains unclear. The germline gives CDR1 MNHNS, CDR2 SASEGT. The length of the CDR3 is 11 residues. V lost 7 bases and J 0 bases, leaving 3 bases between the germline ends. The CDR3 sequence: CASTLNTEAFF. In nucleotides, the CDR3 is TGTGCCAGCACTTTGAACACTGAAGCTTTCTTT.

This chain uses TRBV7-9 with TRBJ1-2; no reliable D call. Trimming cost V 5 bases and J 0 bases, with 10 bases left between them. Per the germline V gene, CDR1 is SEHNR and CDR2 is FQNEAQ (reference sequence). CDR3 size: 14 residues. The CDR3 spells CASSRGAPNYGYTF. CDR3 bases: TGTGCCAGCAGCCGAGGAGCTCCTAACTATGGCTACACCTTC.

The rearrangement uses TRBV2 and TRBJ2-7; 12 bases are shared with TRBD2. CDR3 length: 16 residues. Germline CDR1 SNHLY, CDR2 FYNNEI. Trimming removed 1 base from V and 3 bases from J; junction bases left unmatched: 4. The CDR3, as DNA: TGTGCCAGCAGTGAAGATTTGACTAGCGGGGGCTACGAGCAGTACTTC. Protein product: CASSEDLTSGGYEQYF.

This clonotype was recorded a few times. V usage is TRBV20-1 and J usage is TRBJ2-3; TRBD2 aligns across 13 bases. With V trimmed by 3 bases and J by 6 bases, 15 bases remained unmatched. Germline assignment: CDR1 DFQATT and CDR2 SNEGSKA (reference sequence). This CDR3 comprises 18 residues. The CDR3 nucleotides are TGCAGTGCTAGTTCCGGAGTTCAAGGACTAGCGGGAGCGGATACGCAGTATTTT. Amino acids: CSASSGVQGLAGADTQYF.

This clonotype was counted between two and nine times. This chain connects TRBV10-3 to TRBJ2-1, with D maybe TRBD1 (5 bases). The germline V gene has CDR1 ENHRY and CDR2 SYGVKD. The CDR3 length is 13 residues. Trimming removed 4 bases at V and 9 bases at J, with 13 bases between. Here the CDR3 DNA reads TGTGCCATCAGTGTACAGGTGGTGGGTGAGCAGTTCTTC. Encoded protein: CAISVQVVGEQFF.

The J gene is TRBJ2-1, the V gene TRBV4-3; TRBD2 is a possible D gene (6 bases). The CDR3 covers 17 residues. Germline CDR1 LGHNA, CDR2 YSLEER. V dropped 0 bases and J dropped 4 bases, with 16 bases sitting between them. This CDR3 reads CASSQDGGTQGYNEQFF. The CDR3 coding sequence is TGCGCCAGCAGCCAAGATGGGGGGACCCAAGGGTACAATGAGCAGTTCTTC.

This clonotype was counted only a few times. The chain recombines TRBV20-1 with TRBJ2-5, with D possibly matching TRBD2 (5 bases). Trimming removed 6 bases from V and 0 bases from J, with 11 bases in between. The CDR3 loop spans 13 amino acids. Germline CDR1 DFQATT, CDR2 SNEGSKA (reference sequence). CDR3 residues: CSADSEYQETQYF. The CDR3 DNA reads TGCAGTGCGGACTCAGAATACCAAGAGACCCAGTACTTC.

This clonotype was observed a few times. The chain uses TRBV2 and TRBJ1-4; D remains ambiguous. The CDR3 covers 15 residues. V was shortened by 7 bases and J by 0 bases, with 12 bases between the two germline ends. Per germline, CDR1 SNHLY and CDR2 FYNNEI. DNA for the CDR3: TGTGCCAGCATCAAGACGGCTGCAACTAATGAAAAACTGTTTTTT. It yields the protein CASIKTAATNEKLFF.

This chain uses TRBV11-2 with TRBJ2-4; D is possibly TRBD2 (7 bases). Trimming pared 5 bases from V and 6 bases from J, leaving 17 bases between. This CDR3 is 15 amino acids long. Per germline, CDR1 SGHAT and CDR2 FQNNGV. The DNA of the CDR3 is TGTGCCAGCAGCCGGCTCCCGGGGGGCGGAAACATTCAGTACTTC. It is translated as CASSRLPGGGNIQYF.

This clonotype was recorded a few times. The chain combines TRBV5-6 with TRBJ1-2, with TRBD1 identical over 9 bases. Germline trimming cut 4 bases from V and 6 bases from J; bases unmatched to any gene: 10. From germline, CDR1 is SGHDT and CDR2 YYEEEE. The CDR3 sequence is 15 residues long. The CDR3: CASSIILGQGNGYTF. In DNA, the CDR3 is TGTGCCAGCAGCATCATACTTGGACAGGGGAATGGCTACACCTTC.

Many counts were recorded for this clonotype. The chain uses TRBV6-5 and TRBJ1-1, with D perhaps TRBD1 (6 bases). The V end lost 2 bases, the J end lost 0 bases, and 7 bases lay between the germline ends. Germline CDR1 MNHEY, CDR2 SVGAGI. The CDR3 loop spans 14 amino acids. CDR3 nucleotides: TGTGCCAGCAGTTACGGACAGATGAACACTGAAGCTTTCTTT. This encodes CASSYGQMNTEAFF.

This clonotype has a handful of counts. The genes are TRBV7-2 and TRBJ2-7; D uncertain. From germline, CDR1 is SGHTA and CDR2 FQGNSA. The CDR3 consists of 12 residues. The V end was cut by 5 bases, the J end by 7 bases, with 12 bases between. CDR3 sequence reads: CASSRLDREQYF. The CDR3 bases are TGTGCCAGCAGCCGACTCGATAGGGAGCAGTACTTC. Full variable domain (missing parts from reference TRBV7-2 and TRBJ2-7): GAGVSQSPSNKVTEKGKDVELRCDPISGHTALYWYRQSLGQGLEFLIYFQGNSAPDKSGLPSDRFSAERTGGSVSTLTIQRTQQEDSAVYLCASSRLDREQYFGPGTRLTVT.

The J gene is TRBJ1-1, the V gene TRBV7-2; D may be TRBD1 (6 bases). Germline CDR1 reads SGHTA; CDR2 reads FQGNSA. The CDR3 has 14 residues. V lost 2 bases to trimming and J lost 6 bases, with 13 bases between them. Here the CDR3 reads CASSLRGGQAEAFF. In DNA, the CDR3 is TGTGCCAGCAGCTTAAGGGGGGGGCAGGCTGAAGCTTTCTTT.

The sample holds a few counts of this clonotype. CDR3 loop: CASSLGLLAAVSYEQYF. DNA of the CDR3: TGCGCCAGCAGCTTGGGCTTACTAGCGGCCGTCTCCTACGAGCAGTACTTC. The chain couples TRBV5-1 to TRBJ2-7; 8 bases agree with TRBD2. CDR1 and CDR2 from the germline V gene are SGHRS and YFSETQ. V lost 0 bases to trimming and J lost 0 bases; unmatched junction nucleotides: 8. The CDR3 has 17 amino acids.

This clonotype was found a few times. The chain combines TRBV5-6 with TRBJ2-1; 8 bases align to TRBD2. This CDR3 is built from 16 residues. With 0 bases clipped from V and 8 bases from J, the junction kept 10 bases outside the gene matches. From germline, CDR1 is SGHDT and CDR2 YYEEEE. The CDR3 DNA reads as TGTGCCAGCAGCTTGGCGAGCGGGAGAATCTTCCATGAGCAGTTCTTC. Translating it yields CASSLASGRIFHEQFF.

The chain is built from TRBV3-1 and TRBJ2-3, with unresolved D. This CDR3 has 13 residues. Germline V CDR1 and CDR2: LGHDT, YNNKEL (reference sequence). V was cut by 1 base and J by 4 bases, with 6 bases left in between. In nucleotides, the CDR3 is TGTGCCAGCAGCCAAGGACCTTCAGATACGCAGTATTTT. Amino acid sequence: CASSQGPSDTQYF.

The chain combines TRBV20-1 with TRBJ2-2, with 7 nucleotides matching TRBD2. The germline gives CDR1 DFQATT, CDR2 SNEGSKA (reference sequence). This CDR3 has 18 amino acids. J was trimmed by 6 bases and V by 0 bases; bases with no gene match: 16. The CDR3, as DNA: TGCAGTGCTAGAGATCCAGTAGGGGCGGGGGTGACGGCCGGGGAGCTGTTTTTT. Protein: CSARDPVGAGVTAGELFF.